Each of the 20 T cell receptor beta chains below was sequenced from the same sample in a study of blood T cell repertoires in COVID-19. Clones were sequenced by immunoSEQ multiplex PCR, and TCRdb holds only the in-frame ones, with some missing. The sample holds 20,000 to 25,000 clones, about 83% seen once. Input material: peripheral blood. The receptors here all came from a man between 65 and 85 years old with acute or convalescent COVID-19.

This clone has more than one count but fewer than ten. This CDR3 is also generated by other DNA sequences in the sample. The chain joins TRBV30 to TRBJ1-1; unclear D gene. Germline CDR1 GTSNPN, CDR2 SVGIG (reference sequence). This CDR3 comprises 11 residues. Trimming removed 4 bases from V and 1 base from J, with 4 bases in between. This chain's CDR3 is CAWIKNTEAFF. The CDR3, as DNA: TGTGCCTGGATCAAGAACACTGAAGCTTTCTTT.

This clone was seen a handful of times. This CDR3 reads CASSHNLGSGGSTEAFF. The CDR3 region has the DNA TGTGCCAGTAGCCATAATTTGGGTTCAGGGGGCTCCACTGAAGCTTTCTTT. The chain employs TRBV19 and TRBJ1-1, with 8 bases fitting TRBD1. The CDR3 length is 17 residues. V trimming: 6 bases; J trimming: 4 bases; junction bases outside the gene matches: 16. Per germline, CDR1 LNHDA and CDR2 SQIVND (reference sequence).

V usage is TRBV5-1 and J usage is TRBJ1-2, with TRBD1 matching over 7 bases. The CDR3 spans 16 residues. Germline V gene sequence: CDR1 SGHRS, CDR2 YFSETQ. V lost 0 bases, J lost 7 bases, and 12 bases stayed unmatched. The CDR3 sequence is CASSLEVGGQSGGYTF. The CDR3 region has the DNA TGCGCCAGCAGCTTGGAGGTAGGGGGACAGTCCGGTGGCTACACCTTC. Full variable domain (rest looked up from reference TRBV5-1 and TRBJ1-2): KAGVTQTPRYLIKTRGQQVTLSCSPISGHRSVSWYQQTPGQGLQFLFEYFSETQRNKGNFPGRFSGRQFSNSRSEMNVSTLELGDSALYLCASSLEVGGQSGGYTFGSGTRLTVV.

V gene TRBV27 combines with J gene TRBJ1-6; D gene ambiguous. Trimming shortened V by 3 bases and J by 15 bases, and 24 bases separated the two germline ends. The germline V gene has CDR1 MNHEY and CDR2 SMNVEV (reference sequence). The CDR3 runs 16 residues. CDR3 DNA sequence: TGTGCCAGCAGTTTGGTGGAGGGATTTAACATGGGTGACCTCCACTTT. This codes for CASSLVEGFNMGDLHF.

The gene calls are TRBV5-1 and TRBJ1-4; 9 bases agree with TRBD1. V lost 4 bases to trimming and J lost 5 bases; unmatched junction nucleotides: 12. CDR1 SGHRS and CDR2 YFSETQ come from the germline V gene. This CDR3 is built from 17 residues. The CDR3 protein is CASSPGTGRARNEKLFF. Here the CDR3 DNA reads TGCGCCAGCAGCCCCGGGACAGGGAGGGCCCGGAATGAAAAACTGTTTTTT.

V gene TRBV5-8 combines with J gene TRBJ1-6, with a tentative D call TRBD1 (6 bases). Germline-derived CDR1 and CDR2 are SGHTS and YDEGEE. With 4 bases removed from V and 6 bases from J, the gap between germline ends came to 23 bases. The CDR3 is made up of 18 amino acids. CDR3 region: CASSHGTKNVLINSPLHF. The CDR3 region has the DNA TGTGCCAGCAGCCACGGGACAAAAAATGTACTCATTAATTCACCCCTCCACTTT.

The chain carries TRBV3-1 (or the pseudogene TRBV3-2) and TRBJ1-2; D unclear. The CDR3 contains 14 residues. V dropped 0 bases and J dropped 4 bases, with 9 bases sitting between them. CDR1 is LGHDT and CDR2 is YNNKEL in the germline V gene (reference sequence). CDR3 region: CASSQDFVAYGYTF. The CDR3 region has the DNA TGTGCCAGCAGCCAAGACTTTGTAGCCTATGGCTACACCTTC.

This clone has only one observation. The chain recombines TRBV5-8 with TRBJ1-1; D is ambiguous. The length of the CDR3 is 14 residues. V lost 8 bases, J lost 6 bases, and 20 bases lay in between. In germline, CDR1 is SGHTS, CDR2 YDEGEE. Written as DNA, the CDR3 is TGTGCCAGTTTCTCGACCGGCCGGAGGCCTGAAGCTTTCTTT. Protein: CASFSTGRRPEAFF.

J is TRBJ2-5 and V is TRBV15; D is unclear. V was trimmed by 1 base and J by 4 bases, leaving 13 bases between them. CDR3 size: 15 residues. The germline V gene encodes CDR1 LNHNV and CDR2 YYDKDF (reference sequence). Written as DNA, the CDR3 is TGTGCCACCAGCAGAGTCCTCAAGCGAGGAGAGACCCAGTACTTC. It translates to CATSRVLKRGETQYF.

This chain connects TRBV7-9 to TRBJ1-4, with a weak D call TRBD1 (6 bases). V lost 5 bases to trimming and J lost 5 bases, with 18 bases between them. Germline CDR1 reads SEHNR; CDR2 reads FQNEAQ (reference sequence). This CDR3 has 16 residues. The CDR3 loop reads CASSLNGGQNNEKLFF. CDR3 nucleotide sequence: TGTGCCAGCAGCCTAAACGGTGGACAGAACAATGAAAAACTGTTTTTT.

V and J are TRBV6-1 and TRBJ1-1; no reliable D call. CDR3 length: 15 residues. Germline V CDR1 and CDR2: MNHNS, SASEGT. Trimming pared 3 bases from V and 1 base from J, leaving 12 bases between. DNA for the CDR3: TGTGCCAGCAGTGATGGTGGCAGAGGGAACACTGAAGCTTTCTTT. Translation: CASSDGGRGNTEAFF.

V usage is TRBV18 and J usage is TRBJ2-7; maybe TRBD2 (6 bases). The CDR3 is 14 amino acids. Germline values: CDR1 KGHSH, CDR2 LQKENI. V lost 2 bases to trimming and J lost 0 bases, with 8 bases between them. The CDR3 DNA follows: TGTGCCAGCTCACCAGGGACTGACTCCTACGAGCAGTACTTC. This gives the protein CASSPGTDSYEQYF. Looking up the rest from reference TRBV18 and TRBJ2-7 gives the full variable domain: NAGVMQNPRHLVRRRGQEARLRCSPMKGHSHVYWYRQLPEEGLKFMVYLQKENIIDESGMPKERFSAEFPKEGPSILRIQQVVRGDSAAYFCASSPGTDSYEQYFGPGTRLTVT.

The chain employs TRBV3-1 (or the pseudogene TRBV3-2) and TRBJ2-7, with 13 nucleotides matching TRBD2. CDR1 is LGHDT, CDR2 YNNKEL, per germline (reference sequence). CDR3 length: 16 residues. V shed 4 bases, J shed 5 bases, and the junction held 8 bases outside the gene matches. The CDR3 nucleotides read TGTGCCAGCAGCCTCCGGACCGGGACTAGCGGGAACGAGCAGTACTTC. Translation gives CASSLRTGTSGNEQYF.

This chain uses TRBV3-1 (or the pseudogene TRBV3-2) with TRBJ2-4, with 7 bases fitting TRBD2. There are 13 residues in the CDR3. CDR1 and CDR2 (germline): LGHDT, YNNKEL (reference sequence). J gave up 5 bases and V 9 bases, and 7 bases lay outside the gene matches. CDR3: CASRAGEENIQYF. The CDR3 nucleotides read TGTGCCAGTCGGGCGGGAGAGGAAAACATTCAGTACTTC.

V is TRBV24-1 and J is TRBJ1-4, with TRBD1 matching over 7 bases. The CDR3 is 15 amino acids. Germline V gene lookup returns CDR1 KGHDR and CDR2 SFDVKD. V gave up 5 bases and J gave up 0 bases; unmatched junction bases: 2. The CDR3, as DNA: TGTGCCACCAGTGGTCAGGGGGCAACTAATGAAAAACTGTTTTTT. Encoded protein: CATSGQGATNEKLFF.

The chain carries TRBV10-3 and TRBJ2-7; TRBD2 matches 9 bases. Germline trimming cut 0 bases from V and 9 bases from J; bases unmatched to any gene: 12. CDR3 length: 16 residues. Germline values: CDR1 ENHRY, CDR2 SYGVKD. CDR3 sequence reads: CAISESAGIAGVRQYF. The CDR3 bases are TGTGCCATCAGTGAGTCGGCGGGAATAGCGGGGGTGCGGCAGTACTTC.

The chain combines TRBV11-1 with TRBJ2-1, with 7 bases fitting TRBD1. J lost 7 bases, V lost 6 bases, and 6 bases had no gene match. Looked up from germline, CDR1 is SGHAT and CDR2 is FQDESV (reference sequence). The CDR3 extends over 13 amino acids. CDR3 nucleotide sequence: TGTGCCAGCAGTCAGGGGGATGGGAATGAGCAGTTCTTC. It yields the protein CASSQGDGNEQFF.

This sequence joins TRBV28 and TRBJ1-6; D unclear. This CDR3 has 15 residues. The germline V gene has CDR1 MDHEN and CDR2 SYDVKM. The V end lost 4 bases, the J end lost 6 bases, and 13 bases lay between the germline ends. For the CDR3, the DNA is TGTGCCAGCAGTTCTGCGGGAGCGGGTAATTCACCCCTCCACTTT. Translating it yields CASSSAGAGNSPLHF.

J is TRBJ2-3 and V is TRBV15; 7 nucleotides agree with TRBD2. The CDR3 has 15 amino acids. V gave up 5 bases and J gave up 3 bases; unmatched junction bases: 8. Looked up from germline, CDR1 is LNHNV and CDR2 is YYDKDF (reference sequence). The CDR3 DNA is TGTGCCACCAGCTTCAGCGGGATTGGGACAGATACGCAGTATTTT. It specifies CATSFSGIGTDTQYF. Based on the CDR3 plus reference TRBV15 and TRBJ2-3, the full variable domain is DAMVIQNPRYQVTQFGKPVTLSCSQTLNHNVMYWYQQKSSQAPKLLFHYYDKDFNNEADTPDNFQSRRPNTSFCFLDIRSPGLGDTAMYLCATSFSGIGTDTQYFGPGTRLTVL.

This chain connects TRBV7-9 to TRBJ1-1, with D maybe TRBD1 (5 bases). The V and J ends lost 5 bases and 3 bases respectively, with 10 bases between them. CDR3 length: 13 amino acids. Germline CDR1 is SEHNR and CDR2 is FQNEAQ (reference sequence). CDR3 sequence reads: CASSQDRDTEAFF. The CDR3 DNA is TGTGCCAGCAGCCAAGACAGAGACACTGAAGCTTTCTTT.